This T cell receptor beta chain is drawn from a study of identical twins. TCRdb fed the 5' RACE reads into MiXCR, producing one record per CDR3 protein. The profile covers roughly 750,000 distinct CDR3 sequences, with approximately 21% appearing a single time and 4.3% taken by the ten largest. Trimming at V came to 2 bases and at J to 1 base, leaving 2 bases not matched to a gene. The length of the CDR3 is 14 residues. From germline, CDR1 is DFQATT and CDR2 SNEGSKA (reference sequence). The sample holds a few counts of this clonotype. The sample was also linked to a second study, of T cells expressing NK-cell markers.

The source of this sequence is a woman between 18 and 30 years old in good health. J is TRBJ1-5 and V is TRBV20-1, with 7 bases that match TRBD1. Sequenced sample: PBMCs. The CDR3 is CSARTRGSNQPQHF. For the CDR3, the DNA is TGCAGTGCTAGAACCAGGGGGAGCAATCAGCCCCAGCATTTT.